This T cell receptor (beta chain) was sequenced in a study of a mutant IDH1 vaccine in newly diagnosed glioma (dated by TCRdb to the early 2020s). Background on the whole study: Across visits V03 through V10, patients got a total of eight vaccinations, given in weeks 1, 3, 5, 7, 11, 15, 19 and 23. Peripheral blood was collected at six visits: V03 (baseline), V05, V07, V10, V12 and V13. Prior to enrollment, patients had been given standard therapy consisting of radiotherapy alone, temozolomide alone, or radiochemotherapy with temozolomide, with the combination given to most patients. In the chemotherapy-containing groups, vaccination started alongside temozolomide cycles, whereas in patients who had radiotherapy alone it started 4-6 weeks after radiotherapy. For exploratory analyses, longitudinal TCRB deep sequencing was carried out in 25 treated patients wherever samples were available. Of the 32 patients who were treated, approximately 62% were male and around 40% were female, and the mean age was approximately 40 years. The study at large found these results: It was noted by the authors that analyses of patient blood samples could not be reproduced owing to sample limitations. No apparent relationship was observed between pseudoprogression and alterations in the top peripheral T cell clonotypes detected by TCRB sequencing. Availability determined which PBMC samples were chosen for TCRB deep sequencing. Vaccine-induced immune responses across multiple MHC alleles were detected in 85% to 95% of patients.

V is trimmed back by 4 bases and J by 4 bases, and the junction contains 7 bases that no gene match accounts for. The germline V gene yields SGHDT for CDR1 and YYEEEE for CDR2. Taken from cysteine to phenylalanine, the CDR3 has 14 residues. Just the 42-base CDR3 DNA is kept, in frame starting at base 1. The sample's time point label, decoded: week 11, during vaccination. Each vaccine dose, consisting of 300 ug of a 20-mer mutant IDH1 peptide in Montanide, was administered subcutaneously with topical imiquimod. Donors had newly diagnosed WHO grade 3 or 4 IDH1-mutant astrocytomas with loss of nuclear ATRX. The samples were drawn from NOA16, a multicentre, single-arm, open-label phase I trial in Germany that tested a mutant IDH1 peptide vaccine in humans for the first time. Genomic DNA for TCRB sequencing was extracted from EDTA blood using the DNeasy Blood and Tissue Kit. Only one count was recorded for this clone. What antigen it recognizes has not been identified. No qualities accompany the bases; no much larger clone lies one base away.

The protocol used for the library was the immunoSEQ multiplex PCR assay. The hsTCRB Kit was used according to the manufacturer's protocol to amplify rearranged TCR beta chain sequences. An Illumina MiSeq was used to sequence the TCRB libraries. The authors' pipeline ran thus. Demultiplexing, trimming and gene mapping were performed with the kit vendor's proprietary platform. The clones in this table, taken by TCRdb from immuneACCESS, are in-frame only. Not every clone is retained; where verified, under half of the shortfall comes from an unresolved V gene, and the cause of the rest is unknown. The V and J calls and clone size were taken over from that table, and D and trimming were inferred from the DNA. The table for this sample lists about 61,000 clones; around 80% of them were counted only once. Around 6.5% of the sample goes to the ten largest clones.

This receptor chain uses TRBV5-6 and TRBJ1-1, with 7 middle bases fitting TRBD1. The TCR was taken from a man aged 50-59 years with glioma. The input for sequencing was PBMCs, taken from a glioma patient whose treatment included an IDH1 peptide vaccine. The CDR3 sequence is CASSPGTVGTEAFF. The DNA sequence is given as TGTGCCAGCAGCCCTGGGACAGTAGGCACTGAAGCTTTCTTT. Reference TRBV5-6 and TRBJ1-1 genes cover what lies past the CDR3, so the full variable domain is DAGVTQSPTHLIKTRGQQVTLRCSPKSGHDTVSWYQQALGQGPQFIFQYYEEEERQRGNFPDRFSGHQFPNYSSELNVNALLLGDSALYLCASSPGTVGTEAFFGQGTRLTVV.